The 8 T cell receptor beta chains reported below all come from one sample, sequenced in a study of technical replicates of blood from a handful of donors. Generated by immunoSEQ multiplex PCR, the TCRdb table keeps only in-frame clones and is missing some. The sample has tens of thousands of clones, around 91% seen once. The sample taken for sequencing was PBMCs. Receptors originate from a human donor in good health. Some clones in this sample may be carry-over from other donors' samples.

The rearrangement uses TRBV19 and TRBJ2-5, with TRBD2 matching over 9 bases. Germline V gene lookup returns CDR1 LNHDA and CDR2 SQIVND (reference sequence). The CDR3 is 16 residues long. V lost 2 bases and J lost 1; bases outside the gene matches: 5. CDR3 nucleotides: TGTGCCAGTAGTATAATGGCTAGCGGGACCCAAGAGACCCAGTACTTC. Translating it yields CASSIMASGTQETQYF.

The chain carries TRBV27 and TRBJ2-3; 10 positions match TRBD2. V was pared by 3 bases and J by 2 bases, with 17 bases of the junction left unmatched. Germline CDR1 reads MNHEY; CDR2 reads SMNVEV (reference sequence). This CDR3 contains 20 residues. CDR3 bases: TGTGCCAGCAGTTTCCGGGGGAACGGACTAGCGGCCATACTCACAGATACGCAGTATTTT. Its translation: CASSFRGNGLAAILTDTQYF.

This rearrangement joins TRBV5-6 to TRBJ2-1; D possibly corresponds to TRBD2 (5 bases). CDR3 length: 14 amino acids. V shed 2 bases and J shed 8 bases, with 14 bases lying between them. Per the germline V gene, CDR1 is SGHDT and CDR2 is YYEEEE. The CDR3 sequence: CASSFTPRGDEQFF. The CDR3 DNA is TGTGCCAGCAGCTTTACACCCCGGGGTGATGAGCAGTTCTTC.

The chain links TRBV29-1 to TRBJ1-1; D gene unclear. CDR1 is SQVTM and CDR2 is ANQGSEA in the germline V gene. Trimming removed 3 bases at V and 5 bases at J, with 10 bases between. This CDR3 has 12 amino acids. The CDR3 sequence is CSVDGDGTEAFF. In DNA form, the CDR3 reads TGCAGCGTTGACGGGGATGGTACTGAAGCTTTCTTT.

The genes are TRBV4-2 and TRBJ2-7; 7 bases fit TRBD1. Germline assignment: CDR1 LGHNA and CDR2 YNFKEQ. This CDR3 has 16 amino acids. With V trimmed by 4 bases and J by 3 bases, 12 bases remained unmatched. CDR3 in amino acids: CASSRKQGDPIYEQYF. The CDR3 nucleotides read TGTGCCAGCAGCCGAAAGCAGGGGGATCCAATCTACGAGCAGTACTTC.

The rearrangement joins TRBV30 to TRBJ1-1, with D perhaps matching TRBD1 (6 bases). This CDR3 comprises 11 residues. Between the trimmed V and J ends, which lost 3 bases and 8 bases, there was a span of 10 bases. Germline V lookup: CDR1 GTSNPN, CDR2 SVGIG (reference sequence). CDR3 protein: CAWRGAEEAFF. The CDR3 nucleotides are TGTGCCTGGAGGGGGGCCGAAGAAGCTTTCTTT.

This clone was seen once. J is TRBJ2-1 and V is TRBV6-5, with 10 bases fitting TRBD2. The CDR3 contains 15 residues. The germline V gene has CDR1 MNHEY and CDR2 SVGAGI. The ends lost 9 bases at V and 7 bases at J; junction bases unmatched: 12. The CDR3 sequence is CASWEAGGPKNEQFF. CDR3 nucleotides: TGTGCCAGTTGGGAAGCGGGAGGGCCAAAGAATGAGCAGTTCTTC.

The chain links TRBV7-9 to TRBJ2-1; 9 nucleotides line up with TRBD2. V trimming: 1 base; J trimming: 12 bases; junction bases outside the gene matches: 7. CDR1 and CDR2 (germline): SEHNR, FQNEAQ (reference sequence). The CDR3 spans 14 residues. CDR3 DNA sequence: TGTGCCAGCAGCTTAGTAGAGCGGGAGGAGGCGCAGTTCTTC. Translated: CASSLVEREEAQFF. Full variable domain (outside the CDR3, taken from reference TRBV7-9 and TRBJ2-1): DTGVSQNPRHKITKRGQNVTFRCDPISEHNRLYWYRQTLGQGPEFLTYFQNEAQLEKSRLLSDRFSAERPKGSFSTLEIQRTEQGDSAMYLCASSLVEREEAQFFGPGTRLTVL.